The 9 T cell receptor beta chains listed next were all sequenced from one sample in a study of T cell changes during pregnancy in multiple sclerosis. The assay was immunoSEQ multiplex PCR, and TCRdb's table has in-frame clones only and misses some. Counted here are 40,000 or so clones, around nine tenths occurring once; the ten biggest clones make up approximately 0.36%. This specimen consisted of CD4+ T cells from peripheral blood mononuclear cells, obtained after pregnancy. These receptors originate from a female donor in good health, enrolled as a control in a pregnancy study.

The genes are TRBV19 and TRBJ1-1, with D uncertain. Between the trimmed V and J ends, which lost 11 bases and 0 bases, there was a span of 7 bases. Germline values: CDR1 LNHDA, CDR2 SQIVND (reference sequence). The CDR3 is 11 residues long. CDR3 amino acids: CAARLNTEAFF. CDR3 DNA: TGTGCCGCCAGGTTGAACACTGAAGCTTTCTTT.

The chain joins TRBV19 to TRBJ1-3; a possible D gene is TRBD1 (5 bases). Trimming stripped 7 bases from V and 0 bases from J, with 10 bases between. Germline CDR1 reads LNHDA; CDR2 reads SQIVND (reference sequence). The CDR3 is made up of 14 amino acids. In DNA form, the CDR3 reads TGTGCCAGTACCCCAGGGCTCTCTGGAAACACCATATATTTT. It codes for CASTPGLSGNTIYF.

V is TRBV4-1 and J is TRBJ1-2; the match to TRBD1 covers 8 bases. The CDR3 has 16 residues. V was clipped by 0 bases and J by 2 bases; unmatched bases: 5. Germline lookup yields CDR1 MGHRA and CDR2 YSYEKL. CDR3 amino acids: CASSQDQRTGNYGYTF. DNA for the CDR3: TGCGCCAGCAGCCAAGATCAGAGGACAGGGAACTATGGCTACACCTTC.

The chain combines TRBV5-4 with TRBJ2-1; D is perhaps TRBD2 (6 bases). Germline CDR1 SGHNT, CDR2 YYREEE (reference sequence). The CDR3 loop spans 14 amino acids. V shed 4 bases and J shed 2 bases, with 10 bases lying between them. The CDR3 DNA sequence: TGTGCCAGCAGCACGGAGGGCCCCTACAATGAGCAGTTCTTC. Protein sequence: CASSTEGPYNEQFF. The full variable domain, rest sourced from reference TRBV5-4 and TRBJ2-1, is ETGVTQSPTHLIKTRGQQVTLRCSSQSGHNTVSWYQQALGQGPQFIFQYYREEENGRGNFPPRFSGLQFPNYSSELNVNALELDDSALYLCASSTEGPYNEQFFGPGTRLTVL.

This clone was detected once. This chain links TRBV19 with TRBJ2-1, with D unclear. This CDR3 is 16 amino acids long. V was clipped by 5 bases and J by 0 bases, with 14 bases between them. CDR1 and CDR2 (germline): LNHDA, SQIVND (reference sequence). CDR3 residues: CASSAAARSSYNEQFF. The CDR3, as DNA: TGTGCCAGTAGTGCGGCGGCGCGGAGCTCCTACAATGAGCAGTTCTTC.

The chain carries TRBV10-3 and TRBJ1-2; 10 nucleotides agree with TRBD1. Trimming cost V 5 bases and J 3 bases; bases outside gene matches: 3. The CDR3 runs 14 residues. The germline gives CDR1 ENHRY, CDR2 SYGVKD. CDR3 DNA sequence: TGTGCCATCAGTATTGGGACAGGGGACTATGGCTACACCTTC. Encoded protein: CAISIGTGDYGYTF.

The genes are TRBV7-8 and TRBJ2-2; 11 nucleotides line up with TRBD2. CDR1 and CDR2 from the germline V gene are SGHVS and FQNEAQ. This CDR3 is built from 15 residues. V trimming: 6 bases; J trimming: 5 bases; junction bases outside the gene matches: 5. This CDR3 is CASSHSGGATGELFF. The CDR3 DNA reads TGTGCCAGCAGTCATAGCGGGGGGGCGACCGGGGAGCTGTTTTTT.

V gene TRBV14 combines with J gene TRBJ1-2, with a weak D call TRBD1 (6 bases). The CDR3 length is 17 residues. V was cut by 0 bases and J by 8 bases, with 22 bases left in between. From germline, CDR1 is SGHDN and CDR2 FVKESK. The CDR3: CASSQDLGGALSGGYTF. Written as DNA, the CDR3 is TGTGCCAGCAGCCAAGATCTTGGGGGGGCGCTTTCGGGGGGCTACACCTTC.

This clone is medium-sized within its sample. The chain is built from TRBV19 and TRBJ1-1, with unresolved D. Germline V gives CDR1 LNHDA, CDR2 SQIVND (reference sequence). Between the trimmed V and J ends, which lost 3 bases and 12 bases, there was a span of 14 bases. CDR3 length equals 12 residues. CDR3 DNA: TGTGCCAGTAGTATGGGAGGGTTGCCACCTTTCTTT. As protein: CASSMGGLPPFF.